The sample holds one count of the clone carrying this T cell receptor (beta chain). The table came from immunoSEQ multiplex PCR; TCRdb's copy has only in-frame clones and leaves some out. The table records about 40,000 clones, more than 90% of them present only once. The sample belongs to a study of tissue T cells after allogeneic stem cell transplantation. Across the study: CD3+ T cells were flow-sorted when enough cells; otherwise DNA extracted directly.

CDR1 and CDR2 from the germline V gene are MNHNY and SVGAGI (reference sequence). V lost 5 bases and J lost 0, with 20 bases in between. The CDR3 sequence is 17 residues long. The starting material was blood, obtained before transplantation. The gene calls are TRBV6-6 and TRBJ2-7; D call uncertain. The sequence came from a woman between 35 and 70 years old who later had graft-versus-host disease after an allogeneic stem cell transplant. CDR3 residues: CASSPLYIRRFSYEQYF. The DNA for the CDR3 is TGTGCCAGCAGTCCTCTCTACATTCGACGGTTCTCCTACGAGCAGTACTTC.